The T cell receptor beta chain under discussion was sequenced for a study of early T cells in non-severe SARS-CoV-2 infection. About the research overall: Whole-blood bulk RNA, unsorted, was sequenced, and chains were unpaired.

At least ten counts were recorded for this clonotype. Its antigen is unidentified. Tagging with unique molecular identifiers was applied to individual cDNA molecules. Via MiXCR, TCRdb re-called the 5' RACE reads, giving one row per CDR3 protein. The sample lists around 77,000 distinct CDR3 sequences, about 5% occurring once. The study, taken as a whole, reports: Anti-spike CD8 specificities were favored by VDJdb matching, whose results missed private and CD4 specificities.

This CDR3 comprises 12 residues. CDR1 and CDR2 (germline): MNHNS, SASEGT. V was cut by 8 bases and J by 6 bases, with 13 bases left in between. V usage is TRBV6-1 and J usage is TRBJ1-2; no clear D. This TCR came from an adult who was a healthcare worker with PCR-confirmed SARS-CoV-2 infection or an uninfected control (not recorded which). The sequencing here drew on whole blood, taken at baseline. The chain's CDR3 is CASLKGIDGYTF. The CDR3, as DNA: TGTGCCAGCCTCAAGGGCATCGATGGCTACACCTTC.